This T cell receptor beta chain was retrieved from a study of control samples from healthy donors and cancer patients. The data were produced by immunoSEQ multiplex PCR, yet TCRdb's version contains in-frame clones alone and is incomplete. The table lists some 65,000 clones, more than 75% of them singletons, with 2.9% in the top ten. The V gene lost 4 bases and the J gene lost 8 bases, with 15 bases spanning the gap. Germline loops: CDR1 SEHNR, CDR2 FQNEAQ (reference sequence). This CDR3 is 14 amino acids long. The sample comprised PBMCs. The TCR was taken from a woman in her forties or fifties with lung cancer. V usage is TRBV7-9 and J usage is TRBJ2-1; D gene ambiguous. The CDR3 region is CASSSNLGIHEQFF. The CDR3 nucleotides are TGTGCCAGCAGCTCGAACCTAGGCATCCATGAGCAGTTCTTC.